The entry that follows covers one TCR beta chain sequence. Original processing notes: Amplification of reference gene primers was used by the study to estimate nucleated cell counts. The method was immunoSEQ multiplex PCR; TCRdb's version includes in-frame clones alone and lacks a portion of them. The V and J calls and clone size come from that table; D and trimming were worked out from the DNA. Of around 84,000 clones listed, 70% to 90% are singletons. This specimen belongs to a study of blood T cell repertoires in COVID-19. Overall study context: T cells, B-cell-depleted T cells, or PBMCs provided the cDNA or gDNA that served as material.

The CDR3 contains 12 residues. The V and J ends lost 6 bases and 4 bases respectively, with 10 bases between them. The germline V gene has CDR1 SNHLY and CDR2 FYNNEI. This receptor was taken from a man over 45 with active COVID-19. V and J are TRBV2 and TRBJ2-7, with D tentatively TRBD2 (6 bases). Sample: peripheral blood. The CDR3 coding sequence is TGTGCCAGCAGCCTAGCGAATTACGAGCAGTACTTC. It codes for CASSLANYEQYF.